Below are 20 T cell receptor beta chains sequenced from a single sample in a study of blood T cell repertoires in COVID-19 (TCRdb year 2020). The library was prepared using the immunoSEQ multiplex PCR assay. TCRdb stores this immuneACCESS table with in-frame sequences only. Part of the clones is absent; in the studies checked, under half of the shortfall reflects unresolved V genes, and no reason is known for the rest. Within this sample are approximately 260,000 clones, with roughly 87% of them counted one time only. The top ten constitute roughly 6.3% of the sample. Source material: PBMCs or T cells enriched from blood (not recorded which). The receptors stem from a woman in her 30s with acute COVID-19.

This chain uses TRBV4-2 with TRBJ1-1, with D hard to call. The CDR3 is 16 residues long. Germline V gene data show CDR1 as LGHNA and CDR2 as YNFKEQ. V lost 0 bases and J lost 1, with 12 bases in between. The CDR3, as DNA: TGTGCCAGCAGCCAAGAGTTGGAGGGAGGGAACACTGAAGCTTTCTTT. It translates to CASSQELEGGNTEAFF.

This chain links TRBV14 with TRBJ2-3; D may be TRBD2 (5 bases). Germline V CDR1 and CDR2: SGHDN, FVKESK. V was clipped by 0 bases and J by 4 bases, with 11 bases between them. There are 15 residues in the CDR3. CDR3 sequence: CASSQDREGPDTQYF. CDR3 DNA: TGTGCCAGCAGCCAAGATCGAGAGGGCCCAGATACGCAGTATTTT.

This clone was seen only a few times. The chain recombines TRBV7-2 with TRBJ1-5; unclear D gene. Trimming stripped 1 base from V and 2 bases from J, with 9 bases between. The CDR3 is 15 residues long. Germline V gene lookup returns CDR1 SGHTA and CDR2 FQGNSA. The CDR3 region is CASSLVSEGNQPQHF. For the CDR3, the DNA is TGTGCCAGCAGCTTAGTGAGTGAAGGCAATCAGCCCCAGCATTTT.

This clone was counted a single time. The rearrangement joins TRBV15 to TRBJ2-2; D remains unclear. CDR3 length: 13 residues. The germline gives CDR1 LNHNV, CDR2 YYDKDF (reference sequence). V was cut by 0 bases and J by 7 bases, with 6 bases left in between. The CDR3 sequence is CATSRDRVGELFF. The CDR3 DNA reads TGTGCCACCAGCAGAGATCGGGTCGGGGAGCTGTTTTTT.

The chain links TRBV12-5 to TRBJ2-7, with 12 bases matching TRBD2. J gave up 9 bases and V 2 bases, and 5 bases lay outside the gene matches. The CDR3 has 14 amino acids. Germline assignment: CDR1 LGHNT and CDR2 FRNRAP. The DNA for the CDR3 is TGTGCTAGTGGTTTGAGACTAGCGGGAGCTCGGCAGTACTTC. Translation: CASGLRLAGARQYF. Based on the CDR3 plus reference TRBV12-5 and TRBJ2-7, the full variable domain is DARVTQTPRHKVTEMGQEVTMRCQPILGHNTVFWYRQTMMQGLELLAYFRNRAPLDDSGMPKDRFSAEMPDATLATLKIQPSEPRDSAVYFCASGLRLAGARQYFGPGTRLTVT.

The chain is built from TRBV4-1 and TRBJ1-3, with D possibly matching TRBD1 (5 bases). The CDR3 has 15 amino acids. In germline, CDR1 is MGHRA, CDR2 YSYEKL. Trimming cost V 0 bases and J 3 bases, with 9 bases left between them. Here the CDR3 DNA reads TGCGCCAGCAGCCAAGATTCAGGGTATGGAAACACCATATATTTT. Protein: CASSQDSGYGNTIYF.

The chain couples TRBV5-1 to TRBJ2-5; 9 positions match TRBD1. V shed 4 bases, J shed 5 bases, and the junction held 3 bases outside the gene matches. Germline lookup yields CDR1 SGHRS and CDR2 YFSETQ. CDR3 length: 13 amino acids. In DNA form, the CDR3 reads TGCGCCAGCAGCCCGACAGGGGGGGAGACCCAGTACTTC. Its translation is CASSPTGGETQYF.

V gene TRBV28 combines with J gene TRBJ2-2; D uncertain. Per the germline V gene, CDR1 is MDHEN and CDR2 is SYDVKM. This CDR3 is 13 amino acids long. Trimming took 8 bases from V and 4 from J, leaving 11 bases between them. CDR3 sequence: CASRPGFTGELFF. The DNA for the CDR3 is TGTGCCAGCCGTCCCGGGTTCACCGGGGAGCTGTTTTTT.

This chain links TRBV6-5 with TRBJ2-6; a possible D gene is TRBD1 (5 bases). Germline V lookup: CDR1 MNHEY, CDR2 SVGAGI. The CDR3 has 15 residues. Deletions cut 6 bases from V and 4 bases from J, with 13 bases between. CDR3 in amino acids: CASRVTGSGANVLTF. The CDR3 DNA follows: TGTGCCAGCAGGGTTACAGGTTCCGGGGCCAACGTCCTGACTTTC.

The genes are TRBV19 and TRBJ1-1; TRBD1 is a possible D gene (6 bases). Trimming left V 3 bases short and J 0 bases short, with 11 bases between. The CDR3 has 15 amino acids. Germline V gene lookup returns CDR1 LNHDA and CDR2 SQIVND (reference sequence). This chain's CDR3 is CASSMEDSLNTEAFF. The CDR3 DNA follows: TGTGCCAGTAGTATGGAGGACAGTCTGAACACTGAAGCTTTCTTT.

For the CDR3, the DNA is TGTGCCAGCAGCGCGCAGGGGTTCCATTATGGCTACACCTTC. Translated, it gives CASSAQGFHYGYTF. The chain recombines TRBV5-6 with TRBJ1-2, with D perhaps matching TRBD1 (6 bases). The CDR3 runs 14 residues. The germline V gene encodes CDR1 SGHDT and CDR2 YYEEEE. V was shortened by 4 bases and J by 5 bases, with 15 bases between the two germline ends.

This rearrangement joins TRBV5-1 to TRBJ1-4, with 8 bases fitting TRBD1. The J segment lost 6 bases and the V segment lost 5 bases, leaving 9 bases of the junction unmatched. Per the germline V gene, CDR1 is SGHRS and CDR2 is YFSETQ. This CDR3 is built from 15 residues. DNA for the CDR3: TGCGCCAGCAGGCTTCAAACAGGGGGATATGAAAAACTGTTTTTT. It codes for CASRLQTGGYEKLFF.

The chain's CDR3 is CATKDSDLYGYTF. The CDR3 bases are TGTGCCACCAAGGACAGCGATCTTTATGGCTACACCTTC. The rearrangement uses TRBV10-3 and TRBJ1-2; possible D gene TRBD1, 6 bases. The V and J ends lost 10 bases and 5 bases respectively, with 17 bases between them. Germline CDR1 ENHRY, CDR2 SYGVKD. The CDR3 runs 13 residues.

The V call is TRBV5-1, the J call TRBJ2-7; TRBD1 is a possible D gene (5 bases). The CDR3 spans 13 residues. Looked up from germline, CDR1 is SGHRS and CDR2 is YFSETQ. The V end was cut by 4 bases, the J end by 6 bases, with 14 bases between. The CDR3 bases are TGCGCCAGCAGCATAGACAGCTCTGGCGAGCAGTACTTC. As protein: CASSIDSSGEQYF.

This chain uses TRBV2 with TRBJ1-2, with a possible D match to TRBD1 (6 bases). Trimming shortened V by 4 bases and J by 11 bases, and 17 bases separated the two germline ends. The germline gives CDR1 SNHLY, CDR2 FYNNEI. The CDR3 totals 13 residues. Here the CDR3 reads CASSVAVDRQYTF. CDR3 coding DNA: TGTGCCAGCAGTGTTGCGGTCGACAGGCAGTACACCTTC.

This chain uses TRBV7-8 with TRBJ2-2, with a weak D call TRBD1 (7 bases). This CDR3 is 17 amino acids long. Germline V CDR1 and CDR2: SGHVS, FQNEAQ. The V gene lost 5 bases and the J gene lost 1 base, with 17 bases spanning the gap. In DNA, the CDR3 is TGTGCCAGCAGCCAAAGGACAGGCGGGATGAACACCGGGGAGCTGTTTTTT. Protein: CASSQRTGGMNTGELFF.

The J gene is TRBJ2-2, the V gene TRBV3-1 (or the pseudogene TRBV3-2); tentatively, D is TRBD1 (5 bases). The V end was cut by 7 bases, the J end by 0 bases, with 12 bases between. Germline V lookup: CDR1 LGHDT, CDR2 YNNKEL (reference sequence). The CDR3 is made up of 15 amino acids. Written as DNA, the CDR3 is TGTGCCAGCACCGCGACAGAATCGAACACCGGGGAGCTGTTTTTT. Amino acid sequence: CASTATESNTGELFF.

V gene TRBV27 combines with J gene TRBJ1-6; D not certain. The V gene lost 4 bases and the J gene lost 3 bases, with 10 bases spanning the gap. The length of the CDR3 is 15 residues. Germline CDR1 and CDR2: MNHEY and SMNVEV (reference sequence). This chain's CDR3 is CASSSIGSYNSPLHF. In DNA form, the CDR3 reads TGTGCCAGCAGTTCGATCGGGAGCTATAATTCACCCCTCCACTTT.

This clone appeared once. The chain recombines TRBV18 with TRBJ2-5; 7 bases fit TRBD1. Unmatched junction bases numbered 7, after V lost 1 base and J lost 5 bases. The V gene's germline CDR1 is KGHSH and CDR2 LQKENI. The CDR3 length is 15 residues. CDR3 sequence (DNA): TGTGCCAGCTCACCACTCGGACAGGTTTGGGAGACCCAGTACTTC. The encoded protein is CASSPLGQVWETQYF.

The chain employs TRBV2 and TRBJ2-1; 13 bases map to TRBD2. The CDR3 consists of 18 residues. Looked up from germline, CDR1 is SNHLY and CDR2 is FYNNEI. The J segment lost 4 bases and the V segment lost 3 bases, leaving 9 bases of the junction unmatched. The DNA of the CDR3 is TGTGCCAGCAGTGAGCCACTAGCGGGGGGGCCTTCATACAATGAGCAGTTCTTC. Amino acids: CASSEPLAGGPSYNEQFF.